This T cell receptor beta chain appears in the sequencing data of a study of OX40 agonist ivuxolimab in advanced cancers. Assay: immunoSEQ multiplex PCR; the TCRdb copy retains only in-frame clones and omits some. Of 65,000 to 100,000 clones in the sample, around 88% were seen once. The V gene's germline CDR1 is LGHNA and CDR2 YNFKEQ. The CDR3 has 15 residues. V lost 1 base and J lost 4; bases outside the gene matches: 3. The chain employs TRBV4-2 and TRBJ2-3; TRBD2 aligns across 9 bases. The sequencing used CD4+ or CD8+ T cells sorted from blood, collected in a trial of the OX40 agonist ivuxolimab. This receptor was obtained from an adult with an advanced solid tumor such as melanoma, head and neck, liver or kidney cancer. The CDR3 coding sequence is TGTGCCAGCAGCCAAGGTAGCGGGAGTTCAGATACGCAGTATTTT. Protein product: CASSQGSGSSDTQYF.